This T cell receptor beta chain appears in the sequencing data of a study of T cells after yellow fever vaccination. Whole-study results and caveats: After the booster, 96% of CD4 and roughly nine tenths of CD8 primary-response clones were re-detected. The secondary response was weaker, and its peak arrived faster, on day 5 versus 15.

This clonotype was seen at least ten times. No antigen is known for it. V dropped 3 bases and J dropped 8 bases, with 12 bases sitting between them. CDR3 length equals 13 residues. Germline loops: CDR1 SNHLY, CDR2 FYNNEI. 5'RACE template switching produced TCR cDNA carrying a universal primer site and UMIs. MiXCR, applied by TCRdb to the 5' RACE reads, yields one record per CDR3 protein. This table holds 250,000 or so distinct CDR3 sequences, roughly 7.2% found once. The material sequenced was CD4+ T cells sorted from PBMCs, taken 15 days after the yellow fever booster vaccination. The receptor comes from a man aged 25-40 years who received the YFV17D yellow fever vaccine. V usage is TRBV2 and J usage is TRBJ2-3; D not certain. The CDR3 loop reads CASSEDLWGTQYF. CDR3 nucleotides: TGTGCCAGCAGTGAGGACCTCTGGGGTACGCAGTATTTT.